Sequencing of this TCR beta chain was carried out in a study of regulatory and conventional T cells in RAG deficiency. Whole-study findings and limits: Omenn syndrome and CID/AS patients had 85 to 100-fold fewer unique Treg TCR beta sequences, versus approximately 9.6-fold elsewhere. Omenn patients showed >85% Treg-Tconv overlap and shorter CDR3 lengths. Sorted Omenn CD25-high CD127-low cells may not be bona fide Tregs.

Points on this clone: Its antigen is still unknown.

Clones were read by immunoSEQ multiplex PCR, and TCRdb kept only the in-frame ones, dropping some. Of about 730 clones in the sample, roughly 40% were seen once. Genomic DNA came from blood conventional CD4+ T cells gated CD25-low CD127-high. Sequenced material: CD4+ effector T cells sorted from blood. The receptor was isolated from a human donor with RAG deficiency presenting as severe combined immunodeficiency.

CDR3 amino acids: CASSVLPNKNIQYF. The CDR3 nucleotides read TGTGCCAGCAGCGTCCTCCCGAACAAAAACATTCAGTACTTC. V and J are TRBV9 and TRBJ2-4; unclear D gene. The CDR3 has 14 amino acids. The germline V gene encodes CDR1 SGDLS and CDR2 YYNGEE. The V end was cut by 2 bases, the J end by 3 bases, with 9 bases between.